This T cell receptor beta chain originates from a study of blood T cells in healthy people across ages. The CDR3 has 18 amino acids. The germline V gene has CDR1 SGHRS and CDR2 YFSETQ. The V gene end was trimmed by 3 bases and the J gene end by 0 bases; junction bases not matched to a gene: 4. Primers used in a second PCR of roughly 6 to 12 cycles were a sample-barcoded 5' primer and a J-beta primer mix. TCRdb fed the 5' RACE reads into MiXCR, producing one record per CDR3 protein. Here the sample spans some 800,000 distinct CDR3 sequences, 20% to 30% being singletons. This sample was also put to use in a study of T cells of mothers and their children. As that report states: For each mother, over 8.5 million TCR beta CDR3 reads were obtained, and for each child, about 3 million.

What was sequenced was blood. This TCR was sampled from a boy younger than 18 in good health. The chain carries TRBV5-1 and TRBJ2-1; 15 bases match TRBD2. CDR3 sequence: CASSWGLAGGYSYNEQFF. The DNA for the CDR3 is TGCGCCAGCAGCTGGGGACTAGCGGGAGGCTACTCCTACAATGAGCAGTTCTTC.